What follows are 8 T cell receptor beta chains derived from one specimen sequenced in a study of blood T cell repertoires in COVID-19 (dated by TCRdb to about 2020). Library prep was done by the immunoSEQ multiplex PCR assay. Held by TCRdb, this immuneACCESS table contains in-frame sequences only and omits some clones. Under half of the omission traces to an unresolved V gene where checked; the cause of the rest is unknown. Recorded for this sample are roughly 150,000 clones; around 84% of them occurred a single time. Of the sample, 5.5% to 8% is held by the ten largest clones. The sample consisted of peripheral blood. The receptors shown here come from a woman aged 50 to 65 in a cohort sampled during active or convalescent COVID-19.

V and J are TRBV5-1 and TRBJ2-2; D possibly corresponds to TRBD1 (6 bases). Germline CDR1 SGHRS, CDR2 YFSETQ. The CDR3 is made up of 14 amino acids. Trimming removed 0 bases at V and 4 bases at J, with 7 bases between. CDR3 DNA sequence: TGCGCCAGCAGCTTGGTAGGGGGCACCGGGGAGCTGTTTTTT. It is translated as CASSLVGGTGELFF. Based on the CDR3 plus reference TRBV5-1 and TRBJ2-2, the full variable domain is KAGVTQTPRYLIKTRGQQVTLSCSPISGHRSVSWYQQTPGQGLQFLFEYFSETQRNKGNFPGRFSGRQFSNSRSEMNVSTLELGDSALYLCASSLVGGTGELFFGEGSRLTVL.

The chain uses TRBV29-1 and TRBJ2-1, with D possibly being TRBD2 (7 bases). CDR1 is SQVTM and CDR2 is ANQGSEA in the germline V gene. V was pared by 4 bases and J by 3 bases, with 10 bases between. There are 13 residues in the CDR3. The CDR3 loop is CSVVRGGYNEQFF. DNA of the CDR3: TGCAGCGTTGTGAGGGGGGGCTACAATGAGCAGTTCTTC.

The chain recombines TRBV23-1 with TRBJ2-3; TRBD1 aligns across 9 bases. TRBV23-1 is assigned to the ORF class and has an uncertain function. This CDR3 comprises 16 residues. Unmatched junction bases numbered 7, after V lost 3 bases and J lost 3 bases. The CDR3 nucleotides read TGCGCCAGCAGTCACGCGGGACAGGGATTGACAGATACGCAGTATTTT. Protein: CASSHAGQGLTDTQYF.

The V gene is TRBV5-4, the J gene TRBJ2-7; 11 nucleotides line up with TRBD2. This CDR3 is built from 17 residues. The V segment lost 4 bases and the J segment 4 bases; nucleotides outside the gene matches: 13. Germline V gives CDR1 SGHNT, CDR2 YYREEE (reference sequence). The CDR3 nucleotides read TGTGCCAGCAGCGACGGGGCTGGGACTAGCGGAATATACGAGCAGTACTTC. Its translation is CASSDGAGTSGIYEQYF. The entire variable domain, with the rest obtained from reference TRBV5-4 and TRBJ2-7, is as follows: ETGVTQSPTHLIKTRGQQVTLRCSSQSGHNTVSWYQQALGQGPQFIFQYYREEENGRGNFPPRFSGLQFPNYSSELNVNALELDDSALYLCASSDGAGTSGIYEQYFGPGTRLTVT.

The J gene is TRBJ1-6, the V gene TRBV12-3 or TRBV12-4; D is unclear. The CDR3 spans 12 residues. Trimming pared 3 bases from V and 9 bases from J, leaving 6 bases between. This CDR3 is CASSFPGSPLHF. The CDR3 nucleotides are TGTGCCAGCAGTTTCCCGGGTTCACCCCTCCACTTT.

The CDR3 sequence is CASSQGGGRNTQYF. Written as DNA, the CDR3 is TGTGCCAGCAGCCAAGGGGGGGGTCGGAATACGCAGTATTTT. The J gene is TRBJ2-3, the V gene TRBV11-3; D possibly corresponds to TRBD2 (7 bases). Trimming took 5 bases from V and 7 from J, leaving 16 bases between them. Per germline, CDR1 SGHNT and CDR2 YENEEA. The CDR3 consists of 14 residues.

Written as DNA, the CDR3 is TGTGCCAGTACCGCCGGGACAGGGCCTCTTAGCAATCAGCCCCAGCATTTT. Encoded protein: CASTAGTGPLSNQPQHF. The chain has TRBV19 and TRBJ1-5; 9 bases match TRBD1. The length of the CDR3 is 17 residues. Per the germline V gene, CDR1 is LNHDA and CDR2 is SQIVND (reference sequence). V gave up 7 bases and J gave up 0 bases; unmatched junction bases: 10.

The chain is built from TRBV3-1 (or the pseudogene TRBV3-2) and TRBJ2-7; TRBD2 is a possible D gene (5 bases). There are 13 residues in the CDR3. Germline V gives CDR1 LGHDT, CDR2 YNNKEL (reference sequence). The ends were cut back, 6 bases at V and 4 bases at J, with 13 bases in the middle. The CDR3: CASRRESGYEQYF. The DNA of the CDR3 is TGTGCCAGCAGACGAGAAAGCGGTTACGAGCAGTACTTC.